This record looks at one TCR beta chain sequence and its context. Its target is unknown. This sample was included in a study of T cell responses to AZD1222 COVID-19 vaccine. The germline V gene encodes CDR1 MDHEN and CDR2 SYDVKM. Trimming cost V 2 bases and J 2 bases, with 6 bases left between them. There are 13 residues in the CDR3. The study's findings and limits: Samples come after the peak T cell response, not at day 14. Donor demographics were predominantly white British with a female majority; clonal diversity may be underestimated. Baseline seropositivity occurred in only a handful of AZD1222 recipients.

Sequencing used immunoSEQ multiplex PCR; TCRdb keeps in-frame clones, though not all of them. The sample carries roughly 80,000 clones, 80% to 90% recorded once. The chain couples TRBV28 to TRBJ2-5, with D uncertain. The TCR originated in an adult in good health. Source: peripheral blood, taken on day 0 of AZD1222 vaccination. This CDR3 is CASSLGGQETQYF. The CDR3 DNA reads TGTGCCAGCAGTTTAGGCGGACAAGAGACCCAGTACTTC.